A selection of T cell receptor beta chains follows, all from one sample in a study of T-cell memory formation after mild COVID-19. MiXCR, applied by TCRdb to the 5' RACE reads, yields one record per CDR3 protein. The sample has a few hundred thousand distinct CDR3 sequences, around 19% seen once; the top ten hold around a fifth. Sequencing used PBMCs or a T cell subset sorted from them (not recorded which). Source of these receptors: a man between 18 and 35 years old who had mild COVID-19 (a few samples of this study predate the infection). Cell type and time point are not known. CDR3s include the opening cysteine and the closing phenylalanine or tryptophan.

V gene,CDR3 protein
TRBV6-5,CASSRATEAFF
TRBV7-9,CASSLVDGYGEQYF
TRBV12-3/TRBV12-4,CASSPQLAGLGSPLHF
TRBV7-2,CASSPWAFGETQYF
TRBV5-6,CASSLGPANTEAFF
TRBV5-1,CASSLRDRIRSTEAFF
TRBV4-3,CASSQVREGTQYF
TRBV5-1,CASTKRGRTGELFF
TRBV5-1,CASSLVAGRNTEAFF
TRBV12-3/TRBV12-4,CASSSPRTSGGGEQYF
TRBV18,CASSPGPLINTIYF
TRBV6-2/TRBV6-3,CASRQTSGGTQYF
TRBV5-5,CASHRGGLSTEAFF
TRBV7-7,CASSLSGGTTDTQYF
TRBV2,CASSEDSYNEQFF
TRBV19,CASSIGPIAAAFF
TRBV3-1,CASSQGGIGEKLFF
TRBV4-3,CASSQVRRDSYEQYF
TRBV12-3/TRBV12-4,CASSLTGGDRGENIF
TRBV24-1,CATSDNRDSFNEQFF
TRBV12-3/TRBV12-4,CASSSHQGGDLTEAFF
TRBV5-4,CASKPNGDFYGYTF
TRBV27,CASSPRGVQPQHF
TRBV12-3/TRBV12-4,CASSFVGLAGGRGVSGTDTQYF
TRBV4-3,CASSQGGRDFLYASPLHF
TRBV18,CASSPLYPPNTGELFF
TRBV18,CASSPRLAGSTDTQYF
TRBV30,CAWSIGLNQPQHF
TRBV5-1,CASSLGSGGPSYNEQFF
TRBV11-2,CASSGLRGVSPLHF
TRBV2,CASSAYTGLLYNEQFF
TRBV5-1,CASSLRGQEAWVGAFF
TRBV4-3,CASSQLTGRVATNEKLFF
TRBV12-3/TRBV12-4,CASSGLALSGEFF
TRBV5-1,CASSGRASGVTDTQYF
TRBV4-3,CASSHDGTGNYGYTF
TRBV7-9,CASSLDNVRVSIQYF
TRBV7-9,CASSFGSWGNQPQHF
TRBV5-1,CASSTGTGDSYEQYF
TRBV19,CATVGRPYSNQPQHF
TRBV20-1,CSAMASRGQETQYF
TRBV28,CASRRTGRYGYTF
TRBV7-3,CASSSATGGGTTDTQYF
TRBV7-2,CASSFRRNTGELFF
TRBV20-1,CSAGGGDPYQETQYF
TRBV5-1,CASRPTGYRMNTEAFF
TRBV12-3/TRBV12-4,CASSLGTSDYNEQFF
TRBV7-8,CASSLARAGRRGFF
TRBV13,CASSFLRDQPQHF
TRBV5-1,CASSRAGGTPGQFF